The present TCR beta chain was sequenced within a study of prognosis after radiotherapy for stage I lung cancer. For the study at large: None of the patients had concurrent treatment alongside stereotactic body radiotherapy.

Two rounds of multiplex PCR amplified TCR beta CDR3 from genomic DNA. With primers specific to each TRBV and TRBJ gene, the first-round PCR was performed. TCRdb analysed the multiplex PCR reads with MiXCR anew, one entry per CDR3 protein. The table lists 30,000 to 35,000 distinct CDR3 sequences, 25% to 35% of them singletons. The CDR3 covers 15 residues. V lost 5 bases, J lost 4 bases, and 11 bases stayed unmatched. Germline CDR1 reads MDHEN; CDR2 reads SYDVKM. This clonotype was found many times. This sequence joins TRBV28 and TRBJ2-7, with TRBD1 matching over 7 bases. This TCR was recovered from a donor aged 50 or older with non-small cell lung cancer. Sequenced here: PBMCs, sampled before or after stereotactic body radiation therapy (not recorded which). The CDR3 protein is CASSGRQGRDYEQYF. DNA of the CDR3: TGTGCCAGCAGTGGCCGACAGGGAAGGGATTACGAGCAGTACTTC.